Listed below are T cell receptor beta chains from one sample, sequenced in a study of cytomegalovirus exposure and HLA in healthy donors. Using immunoSEQ multiplex PCR, the repertoire was profiled, and TCRdb retains in-frame clones only, with some absent. The table lists around 140,000 clones, less than 80% of them singletons. The sequenced material came from PBMCs. The receptors originated from a female donor in good health and CMV-seropositive. Both conserved end residues are part of each CDR3. Each record gives: clone size, J gene, V gene, D gene, CDR3 protein, CDR3 DNA. D genes are given only for firm matches. Rows may omit the clone size; those that give it use once, few, many or a size class.

clone size: -
J gene: TRBJ2-7
V gene: TRBV7-2
D gene: TRBD2
CDR3 protein: CASSFTSGRAGGEQYF
CDR3 DNA: TGTGCCAGCAGCTTTACTAGCGGGAGGGCCGGTGGCGAGCAGTACTTC

clone size: -
J gene: TRBJ2-7
V gene: TRBV7-2
D gene: TRBD1
CDR3 protein: CASSSLNAGTGGEEQYF
CDR3 DNA: TGTGCCAGCAGCTCCTTGAACGCCGGGACAGGGGGTGAGGAGCAGTACTTC

clone size: -
J gene: TRBJ2-7
V gene: TRBV29-1
D gene: TRBD2
CDR3 protein: CSVGTSGGSEQYF
CDR3 DNA: TGCAGCGTGGGTACTAGCGGGGGGAGCGAGCAGTACTTC

clone size: -
J gene: TRBJ1-6
V gene: TRBV25-1
D gene: TRBD1
CDR3 protein: CASRGQGNSPLHF
CDR3 DNA: TGTGCCAGCAGGGGACAGGGGAATTCACCCCTCCACTTT

clone size: -
J gene: TRBJ2-1
V gene: TRBV28
D gene: TRBD2
CDR3 protein: CASSTIAGGLDEQFF
CDR3 DNA: TGTGCCAGCAGTACCATAGCGGGGGGCCTCGATGAGCAGTTCTTC

clone size: -
J gene: TRBJ2-2
V gene: TRBV7-3
D gene: TRBD2
CDR3 protein: CASSPRGGRGSTGELFF
CDR3 DNA: TGTGCCAGCAGCCCCCGGGGGGGGCGCGGGAGCACCGGGGAGCTGTTTTTT

clone size: -
J gene: TRBJ2-3
V gene: TRBV29-1
D gene: TRBD2
CDR3 protein: CSAMGLAGVGDTQYF
CDR3 DNA: TGCAGCGCCATGGGACTAGCGGGGGTAGGGGATACGCAGTATTTT

clone size: few
J gene: TRBJ2-1
V gene: TRBV5-6
D gene: TRBD2
CDR3 protein: CASSPDPGGFNEQFF
CDR3 DNA: TGTGCCAGCAGCCCGGACCCGGGAGGGTTCAATGAGCAGTTCTTC

clone size: -
J gene: TRBJ1-1
V gene: TRBV28
D gene: -
CDR3 protein: CASSLQVEAFF
CDR3 DNA: TGTGCCAGCAGTTTACAGGTGGAAGCTTTCTTT

clone size: -
J gene: TRBJ2-1
V gene: TRBV10-3
D gene: -
CDR3 protein: CAISGQVNNEQFF
CDR3 DNA: TGTGCCATCAGTGGGCAGGTTAACAATGAGCAGTTCTTC

clone size: -
J gene: TRBJ2-7
V gene: TRBV7-6
D gene: TRBD2
CDR3 protein: CASSSGLAGSYEQYF
CDR3 DNA: TGTGCCAGCAGCTCCGGACTAGCGGGATCTTACGAGCAGTACTTC

clone size: -
J gene: TRBJ1-4
V gene: TRBV5-1
D gene: -
CDR3 protein: CASSLDREGEKLFF
CDR3 DNA: TGCGCCAGCAGCTTGGACAGGGAAGGGGAAAAACTGTTTTTT

clone size: few
J gene: TRBJ1-4
V gene: TRBV30
D gene: TRBD1
CDR3 protein: CAADRVPEKLFF
CDR3 DNA: TGTGCCGCGGACAGGGTCCCTGAAAAACTGTTTTTT

clone size: -
J gene: TRBJ2-7
V gene: TRBV11-2
D gene: TRBD2
CDR3 protein: CASSLDGTSGYKQYF
CDR3 DNA: TGTGCCAGCAGCTTAGATGGGACTAGCGGCTACAAGCAGTACTTC

clone size: -
J gene: TRBJ2-1
V gene: TRBV10-3
D gene: -
CDR3 protein: CAISGSYNEQFF
CDR3 DNA: TGTGCCATCAGTGGTTCATACAATGAGCAGTTCTTC

clone size: -
J gene: TRBJ1-2
V gene: TRBV27
D gene: -
CDR3 protein: CASSFRGKYGYTF
CDR3 DNA: TGTGCCAGCAGTTTTAGGGGGAAATATGGCTACACCTTC

clone size: -
J gene: TRBJ1-3
V gene: TRBV5-4
D gene: -
CDR3 protein: CAGRQHSGNTIYF
CDR3 DNA: TGTGCAGGGAGGCAGCACTCTGGAAACACCATATATTTT

clone size: -
J gene: TRBJ2-1
V gene: TRBV18
D gene: TRBD1
CDR3 protein: CASSLQGANEQFF
CDR3 DNA: TGTGCCAGCTCACTACAGGGGGCTAATGAGCAGTTCTTC

clone size: few
J gene: TRBJ2-3
V gene: TRBV15
D gene: -
CDR3 protein: CATARTGSKDTQYF
CDR3 DNA: TGTGCCACAGCCCGCACTGGGAGCAAGGATACGCAGTATTTT

clone size: -
J gene: TRBJ2-1
V gene: TRBV4-1
D gene: -
CDR3 protein: CASSQVDAPYSYNEQFF
CDR3 DNA: TGCGCCAGCAGCCAAGTCGATGCGCCCTACTCCTACAATGAGCAGTTCTTC

clone size: -
J gene: TRBJ2-1
V gene: TRBV2
D gene: -
CDR3 protein: CASSEALRLSSYNEQFF
CDR3 DNA: TGTGCCAGCAGTGAAGCGCTTCGACTCTCCTCCTACAATGAGCAGTTCTTC

clone size: -
J gene: TRBJ2-7
V gene: TRBV4-2
D gene: -
CDR3 protein: CASSQDVREGLEQYF
CDR3 DNA: TGTGCCAGCAGCCAAGATGTGCGGGAAGGTCTCGAGCAGTACTTC

clone size: -
J gene: TRBJ2-3
V gene: TRBV25-1
D gene: TRBD1
CDR3 protein: CASSFTGTGNTDTQYF
CDR3 DNA: TGTGCCAGCAGTTTTACCGGGACAGGGAATACAGATACGCAGTATTTT

clone size: -
J gene: TRBJ2-7
V gene: TRBV19
D gene: -
CDR3 protein: CASSIDSAGAYEQYF
CDR3 DNA: TGTGCCAGTAGTATAGATTCGGCGGGGGCTTACGAGCAGTACTTC

clone size: -
J gene: TRBJ1-4
V gene: TRBV5-1
D gene: TRBD1
CDR3 protein: CASSLRGQVVNEKLFF
CDR3 DNA: TGCGCCAGCAGCTTGCGGGGACAGGTGGTTAATGAAAAACTGTTTTTT

clone size: -
J gene: TRBJ1-2
V gene: TRBV4-1
D gene: -
CDR3 protein: CASSPAMGEGGYTF
CDR3 DNA: TGTGCCAGCAGCCCCGCCATGGGGGAGGGTGGCTACACCTTC

clone size: -
J gene: TRBJ2-1
V gene: TRBV11-2
D gene: -
CDR3 protein: CASSVAKGYNEQFF
CDR3 DNA: TGTGCCAGCTCCGTCGCTAAGGGGTACAATGAGCAGTTCTTC

clone size: -
J gene: TRBJ1-1
V gene: TRBV30
D gene: TRBD1
CDR3 protein: CAWVNRGPTEAFF
CDR3 DNA: TGTGCCTGGGTAAACAGGGGGCCGACTGAAGCTTTCTTT